The clone carrying this T cell receptor (beta chain) showed up just once. These data are taken from a study of cytomegalovirus exposure and HLA in healthy donors. The CDR3 has 14 residues. Germline-derived CDR1 and CDR2 are SNHLY and FYNNEI. Unmatched junction bases numbered 6, after V lost 5 bases and J lost 5 bases. PCR amplification relied on 60 Vbeta primers (plus 13 Jbeta primers). TCRdb's copy holds only in-frame clones and misses some; the assay was immunoSEQ multiplex PCR. The sample has 55,000 or so clones; around four fifths are singletons. This sequence was found in a man aged 25-45 years in good health and CMV-seronegative. Sequenced material: PBMCs. V usage is TRBV2 and J usage is TRBJ1-1; 9 bases fit TRBD1. CDR3 bases: TGTGCCAGCAGTCGACAGGGACAGGGAACTGAAGCTTTCTTT. It encodes CASSRQGQGTEAFF.